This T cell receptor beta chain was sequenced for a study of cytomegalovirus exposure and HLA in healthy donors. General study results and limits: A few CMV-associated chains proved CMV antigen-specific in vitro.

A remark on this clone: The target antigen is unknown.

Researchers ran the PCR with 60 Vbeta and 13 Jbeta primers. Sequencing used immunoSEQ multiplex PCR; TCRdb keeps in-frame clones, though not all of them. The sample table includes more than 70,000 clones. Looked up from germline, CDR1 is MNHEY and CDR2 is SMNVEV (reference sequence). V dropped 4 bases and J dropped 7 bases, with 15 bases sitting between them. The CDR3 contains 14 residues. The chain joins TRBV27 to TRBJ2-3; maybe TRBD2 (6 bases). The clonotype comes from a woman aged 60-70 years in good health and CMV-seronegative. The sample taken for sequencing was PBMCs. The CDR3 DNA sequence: TGTGCCAGCAGTTCCCTGGGCGGGAATTATACGCAGTATTTT. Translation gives CASSSLGGNYTQYF.